Each of the 11 T cell receptor beta chains below was sequenced from the same sample in a study of technical replicates of blood from several donors. Using immunoSEQ multiplex PCR, the repertoire was profiled, and TCRdb retains in-frame clones only, with some absent. This sample has 91,000 or so clones, with 95% found just once. Sequencing was done on a sample of T cells isolated from PBMCs. Receptors originate from a human donor in good health.

The rearrangement uses TRBV7-9 and TRBJ2-1; 13 bases fit TRBD2. The length of the CDR3 is 15 residues. Germline trimming cut 4 bases from V and 9 bases from J; bases unmatched to any gene: 6. Germline V gene sequence: CDR1 SEHNR, CDR2 FQNEAQ (reference sequence). As DNA, the CDR3 is TGTGCCAGCAGCTCACTAGCGGGGGGGCCCGTTGAGCAGTTCTTC. Encoded protein: CASSSLAGGPVEQFF.

This clone appeared a few times. This chain connects TRBV28 to TRBJ1-2; TRBD1 agrees at 8 bases. Germline values: CDR1 MDHEN, CDR2 SYDVKM. V lost 3 bases and J lost 6; bases outside the gene matches: 3. CDR3 length: 13 amino acids. The DNA of the CDR3 is TGTGCCAGCAGTTTTGACAGGGGCAATGGCTACACCTTC. It is translated as CASSFDRGNGYTF.

The chain has TRBV18 and TRBJ2-1, with 10 positions matching TRBD2. Germline lookup yields CDR1 KGHSH and CDR2 LQKENI. V lost 4 bases to trimming and J lost 4 bases; unmatched junction nucleotides: 7. The CDR3 contains 16 residues. For the CDR3, the DNA is TGTGCCAGCTCACTTCTTACTAGCGGGGTTTACAATGAGCAGTTCTTC. It codes for CASSLLTSGVYNEQFF.

V gene TRBV5-1 combines with J gene TRBJ2-1; 11 bases match TRBD2. The CDR3 runs to 16 residues. The ends lost 3 bases at V and 7 bases at J; junction bases unmatched: 9. Germline CDR1 is SGHRS and CDR2 is YFSETQ. The CDR3 DNA sequence: TGCGCCAGCAGCTCACAACTAGCGGGAGTCAGTAATGAGCAGTTCTTC. Translating gives CASSSQLAGVSNEQFF.

The rearrangement joins TRBV11-3 to TRBJ1-1, with D possibly TRBD1 on 5 matching bases. From germline, CDR1 is SGHNT and CDR2 YENEEA. Trimming stripped 8 bases from V and 2 bases from J, with 9 bases between. The CDR3 runs 12 residues. The CDR3 nucleotides read TGTGCCAGCCAGGGTTTAAACACTGAAGCTTTCTTT. Its protein product is CASQGLNTEAFF.

This clone came up once. The J gene is TRBJ2-7, the V gene TRBV25-1; a weak D match, TRBD2 (5 bases). In germline, CDR1 is MGHDK, CDR2 SYGVNS. The CDR3 loop spans 12 amino acids. Trimming took off 5 bases at V and 7 bases at J, with 12 bases between the two ends. CDR3 sequence: CASSLRGEEQYF. DNA of the CDR3: TGTGCCAGCAGTCTACGGGGTGAAGAGCAGTACTTC.

The chain employs TRBV14 and TRBJ2-7; D perhaps matches TRBD2 (6 bases). The length of the CDR3 is 15 residues. Germline-derived CDR1 and CDR2 are SGHDN and FVKESK. Trimming removed 1 base from V and 2 bases from J, with 12 bases in between. The CDR3 loop is CASSQVPTSAYEQYF. CDR3 nucleotide sequence: TGTGCCAGCAGCCAAGTCCCGACTAGTGCCTACGAGCAGTACTTC.

This clone was observed once. The rearrangement links TRBV7-2 to TRBJ2-2, with a possible D match to TRBD2 (5 bases). The CDR3 length is 17 residues. Germline loops: CDR1 SGHTA, CDR2 FQGNSA. V dropped 3 bases and J dropped 5 bases, with 19 bases sitting between them. CDR3 amino acids: CASSFLSAEPRTGELFF. The CDR3 DNA reads TGTGCCAGCAGCTTTCTCTCAGCGGAACCCCGGACCGGGGAGCTGTTTTTT.

This clone was observed a single time. V gene TRBV7-9 combines with J gene TRBJ2-1, with 10 bases aligning to TRBD2. Trimming took 2 bases from V and 6 from J; bases not matched to a gene: 7. Germline-derived CDR1 and CDR2 are SEHNR and FQNEAQ (reference sequence). The CDR3 has 16 amino acids. CDR3 nucleotides: TGTGCCAGCAGCTTACCGGGGCTAGCGGGAGCCAATGAGCAGTTCTTC. It codes for CASSLPGLAGANEQFF. Complete variable domain (other parts from reference TRBV7-9 and TRBJ2-1): DTGVSQNPRHKITKRGQNVTFRCDPISEHNRLYWYRQTLGQGPEFLTYFQNEAQLEKSRLLSDRFSAERPKGSFSTLEIQRTEQGDSAMYLCASSLPGLAGANEQFFGPGTRLTVL.

CDR3 nucleotide sequence: TGCAGCGTTGGACAGGGGGCGCCTGGCTACACCTTC. It specifies CSVGQGAPGYTF. The chain combines TRBV29-1 with TRBJ1-2; 10 bases align to TRBD1. CDR1 SQVTM and CDR2 ANQGSEA come from the germline V gene. J lost 7 bases, V lost 4 bases, and 3 bases had no gene match. The CDR3 extends over 12 amino acids. The full variable domain, rest sourced from reference TRBV29-1 and TRBJ1-2, is SAVISQKPSRDICQRGTSLTIQCQVDSQVTMMFWYRQQPGQSLTLIATANQGSEATYESGFVIDKFPISRPNLTFSTLTVSNMSPEDSSIYLCSVGQGAPGYTFGSGTRLTVV.

The chain has TRBV2 and TRBJ2-5, with a tentative D call TRBD2 (6 bases). There are 14 residues in the CDR3. The V end lost 5 bases, the J end lost 0 bases, and 10 bases lay between the germline ends. CDR1 and CDR2 from the germline V gene are SNHLY and FYNNEI. The CDR3 sequence is CASSSWGDQETQYF. CDR3 nucleotides: TGTGCCAGCAGTTCCTGGGGGGACCAAGAGACCCAGTACTTC.